This T cell receptor (beta chain) was identified in a study of early T cells in non-severe SARS-CoV-2 infection. This clonotype was observed many times. Antigen specificity is unknown. TCRdb ran MiXCR on the 5' RACE reads and lists one entry per CDR3 protein. The sample holds about 76,000 distinct CDR3 sequences, around 10% seen once. Study outcomes and limitations: Private and CD4 specificities were missed by VDJdb matching, which favored anti-spike CD8 responses.

This receptor was taken from an adult who was a healthcare worker with PCR-confirmed SARS-CoV-2 infection or an uninfected control (not recorded which). The sequencing input was whole blood.

The CDR3 DNA reads TGTGCCAGCAGCCCAGCGGTTAACTATGGCTACACCTTC. Its protein is CASSPAVNYGYTF. The rearrangement uses TRBV14 and TRBJ1-2, with no clear D. CDR1 is SGHDN and CDR2 is FVKESK in the germline V gene. V was trimmed by 4 bases and J by 1 base, leaving 7 bases between them. This CDR3 contains 13 residues.